The T cell receptor (beta chain) described here comes from a study of blood T cell repertoires in COVID-19. Study-wide context: The United States, Italy and Spain supplied acute and convalescent COVID-19 samples. The analysed material was cDNA or gDNA that came from T cells, B-cell-depleted T cells, or PBMCs.

Deletions cut 3 bases from V and 4 bases from J, with 13 bases between. CDR1 and CDR2 (germline): MNHEY, SMNVEV (reference sequence). The CDR3 is 14 amino acids. How the authors handled the data: Estimation of nucleated cell counts was performed using reference gene primer amplification. Assay: immunoSEQ multiplex PCR; the TCRdb copy retains only in-frame clones and omits some. V, J and clone size are taken as reported in that table, and D and trimming were inferred from the DNA itself. The sample carries some 270,000 clones, roughly 86% recorded once. This rearrangement joins TRBV27 to TRBJ2-7; D call uncertain. The sequence was collected from an older woman who had recovered from COVID-19. Sequenced input: peripheral blood. CDR3 DNA sequence: TGTGCCAGCAGTTTTAGCCGGTCCCCTTACGAGCAGTACTTC. This sequence encodes CASSFSRSPYEQYF.